The T cell receptor (beta chain) described here comes from a study of T cell responses to AZD1222 COVID-19 vaccine. Overall study findings and caveats: The donors showed a predominance of white British ancestry and of females, with possible underestimation of clonal diversity. Of the AZD1222 recipients, only five to seven were seropositive at baseline. With dominance at 160-218 and 743-854, vaccine-associated CD4 TCRs spanned spike. Epitopes outside B.1.351 and B.1.1.7 mutated regions reportedly drew nearly half of spike TCRs.

Looked up from germline, CDR1 is MRHNA and CDR2 is SNTAGT. The ends lost 0 bases at V and 0 bases at J; junction bases unmatched: 2. The CDR3 runs 17 residues. Measured with immunoSEQ multiplex PCR; TCRdb has only the in-frame clones, and not every one. The sample has 100,000 to 150,000 clones; 90% are singletons. As for this clone: The antigen remains undetermined.

The sample in question was peripheral blood, obtained on day 0 of MenACWY control vaccination. J is TRBJ2-6 and V is TRBV6-4; TRBD1 matches at 7 bases. The receptor was derived from an adult in good health. The CDR3 spells CASSDSTGVSGANVLTF. DNA for the CDR3: TGTGCCAGCAGTGACTCTACAGGGGTCTCTGGGGCCAACGTCCTGACTTTC.